The sequence of this T cell receptor (beta chain) was determined in a study of blood T cells in healthy people across ages. Study observations and caveats: With naive T cell percentage, TCR beta diversity showed a strong correlation. Reliance upon unsorted PBMCs precluded definitive naive versus antigen-experienced comparison.

It was with a sample-barcoded 5' primer and a J-beta primer mix that a second PCR of roughly 7 to 12 cycles was run. TCRdb fed the 5' RACE reads into MiXCR, producing one record per CDR3 protein. This table holds fewer than 800,000 distinct CDR3 sequences, 20% to 25% found once. CDR3 length: 13 residues. Germline CDR1 is DFQATT and CDR2 is SNEGSKA (reference sequence). V was shortened by 3 bases and J by 1 base, with 9 bases between the two germline ends. On this clonotype itself: The antigen remains unidentified.

This same sample was also taken into another study, of T cells of mothers and their children.

The clonotype originates from a boy between 5 and 17 years old in good health. The chain employs TRBV20-1 and TRBJ1-1, with D uncertain. Source material: blood. For the CDR3, the DNA is TGCAGTGCTAGTCAACGGAAGAACACTGAAGCTTTCTTT. Amino acid sequence: CSASQRKNTEAFF.